Here is one TCR beta chain with its context. The sample belongs to a study of Graves' ophthalmopathy and Graves' hyperthyroidism. Clinicians diagnosed using symptoms, serum thyroxine, TRAb, thyroid ultrasound and orbital computed tomography. RNA transcripts provided the template for amplifying TCR beta CDR3 regions. HTBI-primed first-round RT-PCR preceded second-round multiplex PCR. TCRdb analysed the multiplex PCR reads with MiXCR anew, one entry per CDR3 protein. This sample carries a few hundred thousand distinct CDR3 sequences, less than 40% of them seen once, and the ten largest clones take about 4%. The CDR3 sequence is 16 residues long. In germline, CDR1 is MGHRA, CDR2 YSYEKL. The ends lost 3 bases at V and 2 bases at J; junction bases unmatched: 10.

The chain couples TRBV4-1 to TRBJ2-7; 7 positions match TRBD1. The receptor comes from an adult man with Graves' hyperthyroidism. The sample consisted of peripheral blood or thyroid tissue (not recorded which). The CDR3 nucleotides read TGCGCCAGCAGCCAGGTTCACAGGGGTAGCCCCTACGAGCAGTACTTC. Its translation is CASSQVHRGSPYEQYF.